The 14 T cell receptor beta chains in this list originate from one sample, sequenced in a study of blood T cell repertoires in COVID-19. The data were produced by immunoSEQ multiplex PCR, yet TCRdb's version contains in-frame clones alone and is incomplete. Of about 31,000 clones in the sample, 80% to 90% were seen once. Sequenced input: peripheral blood. These receptors came from an elderly man with acute or convalescent COVID-19.

This chain connects TRBV5-8 to TRBJ2-5, with D perhaps matching TRBD1 (5 bases). From germline, CDR1 is SGHTS and CDR2 YDEGEE. The V end lost 0 bases, the J end lost 2 bases, and 11 bases lay between the germline ends. The CDR3 consists of 15 residues. The CDR3 nucleotides read TGTGCCAGCAGCTTGGTCGACAGCAATCAAGAGACCCAGTACTTC. It codes for CASSLVDSNQETQYF. The full variable domain, in which reference TRBV5-8 and TRBJ2-5 provide the parts outside the CDR3, is EAGVTQSPTHLIKTRGQQATLRCSPISGHTSVYWYQQALGLGLQFLLWYDEGEERNRGNFPPRFSGRQFPNYSSELNVNALELEDSALYLCASSLVDSNQETQYFGPGTRLLVL.

The chain joins TRBV4-1 to TRBJ1-4; D is undetermined. The V gene lost 2 bases and the J gene lost 0 bases, with 7 bases spanning the gap. The CDR3 runs 15 residues. From germline, CDR1 is MGHRA and CDR2 YSYEKL. The CDR3 reads CASSQPRATNEKLFF. The CDR3 region has the DNA TGCGCCAGCAGCCAACCCCGTGCAACTAATGAAAAACTGTTTTTT.

V usage is TRBV10-3 and J usage is TRBJ1-1; TRBD1 is a possible D gene (6 bases). The CDR3 has 14 residues. Germline CDR1 and CDR2: ENHRY and SYGVKD. V shed 3 bases and J shed 7 bases, with 15 bases lying between them. This CDR3 is CAISEAGGESEAFF. CDR3 sequence (DNA): TGTGCCATCAGTGAAGCGGGGGGCGAGAGTGAAGCTTTCTTT.

The rearrangement joins TRBV6-1 to TRBJ1-2; TRBD1 is a possible D gene (6 bases). Trimming pared 1 base from V and 4 bases from J, leaving 10 bases between. The CDR3 is 14 residues long. Germline loops: CDR1 MNHNS, CDR2 SASEGT. This chain's CDR3 is CASSEGTVFYGYTF. DNA of the CDR3: TGTGCCAGCAGTGAAGGGACAGTGTTCTATGGCTACACCTTC.

This chain uses TRBV23-1 with TRBJ2-7, with D perhaps TRBD1 (6 bases). TRBV23-1 falls under the ORF class, with uncertain function. This CDR3 is 15 amino acids long. V lost 6 bases to trimming and J lost 0 bases, with 15 bases between them. As DNA, the CDR3 is TGCGCCAGCAGACGCCACAGGGTTGCCTCCTACGAGCAGTACTTC. It yields the protein CASRRHRVASYEQYF.

The V call is TRBV24-1, the J call TRBJ2-3; 10 bases are shared with TRBD2. Trimming removed 1 base from V and 5 bases from J; junction bases left unmatched: 8. Germline CDR1 and CDR2: KGHDR and SFDVKD. The CDR3 length is 17 residues. CDR3 protein: CATSDLKRGGSGDTQYF. The CDR3 DNA reads TGTGCCACCAGTGATTTAAAGCGGGGGGGCTCGGGAGATACGCAGTATTTT.

The chain employs TRBV6-1 and TRBJ1-2; possibly TRBD1 for D (5 bases). V shed 2 bases and J shed 5 bases, with 15 bases lying between them. The CDR3 spans 15 residues. Germline V gene lookup returns CDR1 MNHNS and CDR2 SASEGT. CDR3 amino acids: CASSELAGLGYGYTF. Here the CDR3 DNA reads TGTGCCAGCAGTGAATTGGCGGGACTAGGATATGGCTACACCTTC.

The rearrangement uses TRBV5-1 and TRBJ1-1; 8 nucleotides line up with TRBD1. The V and J ends lost 0 bases and 3 bases, in that order; junction bases with no gene match: 10. The CDR3 runs to 17 residues. The germline V gene has CDR1 SGHRS and CDR2 YFSETQ. CDR3 amino acids: CASSLASGGFADTEAFF. The CDR3 DNA reads TGCGCCAGCAGCTTGGCTTCAGGGGGCTTCGCGGACACTGAAGCTTTCTTT.

The gene calls are TRBV29-1 and TRBJ1-1, with no clear D. The CDR3 extends over 12 amino acids. V was cut by 2 bases and J by 5 bases, with 9 bases left in between. From germline, CDR1 is SQVTM and CDR2 ANQGSEA. CDR3 in amino acids: CSVEPGGTEAFF. The CDR3 region has the DNA TGCAGCGTTGAACCCGGTGGTACTGAAGCTTTCTTT.

The chain recombines TRBV6-1 with TRBJ2-3; D remains ambiguous. CDR1 is MNHNS, CDR2 SASEGT, per germline. The CDR3 has 13 residues. Trimming cost V 1 base and J 13 bases, with 15 bases left between them. CDR3 amino acids: CASSEGSSALEYF. The CDR3 DNA reads as TGTGCCAGCAGTGAAGGTAGCAGCGCCCTGGAGTATTTT.

This sequence joins TRBV15 and TRBJ2-7, with 9 bases identical to TRBD1. There are 15 residues in the CDR3. CDR1 is LNHNV, CDR2 YYDKDF, per germline (reference sequence). Trimming removed 5 bases from V and 2 bases from J; junction bases left unmatched: 7. CDR3 sequence reads: CATSVGTGTAYEQYF. DNA for the CDR3: TGTGCCACCAGCGTCGGGACAGGGACAGCCTACGAGCAGTACTTC.

This chain connects TRBV18 to TRBJ1-1, with D hard to call. Germline V gives CDR1 KGHSH, CDR2 LQKENI. Trimming pared 2 bases from V and 4 bases from J, leaving 11 bases between. CDR3 size: 14 residues. CDR3 DNA: TGTGCCAGCTCACCAAGGGAGTCTGGCACTGAAGCTTTCTTT. Protein sequence: CASSPRESGTEAFF.

This clone was recorded only once. This chain uses TRBV7-8 with TRBJ2-2, with 11 bases fitting TRBD1. CDR1 is SGHVS, CDR2 FQNEAQ, per germline. This CDR3 contains 16 residues. Unmatched junction bases numbered 5, after V lost 5 bases and J lost 3 bases. Here the CDR3 reads CASSGRDRGDTGELFF. DNA for the CDR3: TGTGCCAGCAGCGGAAGGGACAGGGGGGACACCGGGGAGCTGTTTTTT.

The count of this clone is one. The chain couples TRBV7-3 to TRBJ1-2; D might be TRBD1 (5 bases). This CDR3 is 13 amino acids long. Trimming removed 2 bases at V and 8 bases at J, with 12 bases between. Germline values: CDR1 SGHTA, CDR2 FQGTGA. In DNA form, the CDR3 reads TGTGCCAGCAGCTTATCAGGAGGGGTCGGCTACACCTTC. It codes for CASSLSGGVGYTF.